This T cell receptor beta chain was documented in a study of blood T cell repertoires in COVID-19 (dated by TCRdb to 2020 to 2021). Background for the entire study: Collaborator samples came from the United States, Italy and Spain and covered acute and convalescent phases of COVID-19. Where available, HLA class I and class II types were taken from metadata supplied by the sample provider and were not determined by assay-based typing. Samples were obtained from the ongoing ImmuneRACE study (first 160 participants) and from about 1,300 subjects provided by 6 global collaborators. Sample metadata almost always included a de-identified subject ID, COVID-19 status, age in years and sex. The repertoires were released in a freely available public database intended as a resource for research on the immune response to SARS-CoV-2. Subjects who had been exposed to COVID-19, were actively infected with it, or had recovered from it provided the deeply sampled blood TCRbeta repertoires that made up the dataset. The material from the prospective study consisted of cDNA or gDNA derived from T cells, B-cell-depleted T cells, or PBMCs. The paper's findings and limits, for the study overall: The amount of clinical and demographic metadata varied by source and participant and was provided uncurated.

Participants in the prospective study were aged about 18 to 100 years, lived in 20 to 30 United States geographic areas, and enrolled through a virtual design. To assign participants to cohorts, the prospective study relied on clinical history that participants themselves reported in a screening survey and a study questionnaire. Recovered participants in ImmuneRACE Cohort 3 were defined by two consecutive negative NP/OP PCR tests, clearance by a healthcare professional, or resolution of symptoms. Mobile phlebotomists in the prospective study collected whole blood, serum and a nasopharyngeal or oropharyngeal swab from every participant. Prospective study participants could optionally give additional blood draws and questionnaires over an approximately two-month period. Before DNA extraction, blood samples from the prospective study were shipped at room temperature or frozen. TCRbeta CDR3 regions were amplified from genomic DNA using the immunoSEQ Assay, a bias-controlled multiplex PCR. The paper's processing steps were these. Nucleated cell counts per sample were estimated from amplification of reference gene primers within the assay. To quantify the absolute abundance of each unique TCRbeta CDR3 rearrangement, sequence reads were collapsed and filtered. For each sample, productive Simpson clonality was calculated as the square root of Simpson's diversity index across productive rearrangements. TCRdb mirrors the immuneACCESS table, restricted to in-frame sequences. Some clones are absent from its copies; in checked studies, under half trace to an unresolved V gene, and the reason for the others is unknown. Clone size and the V and J calls come from that table; the DNA yielded D and trimming. The sample contains over 150,000 clones, about 86% of them found a single time. Around 7.8% of the sample is taken by the ten largest.

Regarding this clone: Its antigen target is currently unknown. No quality values exist for individual bases; no much larger clone is one base distant.

The specimen sequenced was PBMCs or T cells enriched from blood (not recorded which). The receptor was isolated from a man in his fifties who had recovered from COVID-19.

The nucleotide sequence reads TGTGCCAGCAGTGCTCTGGGACAGGGCTCAACCCCTATGCGGAATCAGCCCCAGCATTTT. Translated, it reads CASSALGQGSTPMRNQPQHF. Here the chain combines TRBV28 and TRBJ1-5, with 9 bases in between that match TRBD1. Measured from the cysteine to the phenylalanine, the CDR3 is 20 residues long. Here the CDR3 DNA is all that survives: 60 bases in frame from base 1. The germline V gene specifies MDHEN as CDR1 and SYDVKM as CDR2. The germline V end is reduced by 5 bases and the J end by 4 bases; junction bases left unmatched: 21. Full variable domain (CDR3 extended with the reference TRBV28 and TRBJ1-5 proteins): DVKVTQSSRYLVKRTGEKVFLECVQDMDHENMFWYRQDPGLGLRLIYFSYDVKMKEKGDIPEGYSVSREKKERFSLILESASTNQTSMYLCASSALGQGSTPMRNQPQHFGDGTRLSIL.